This is a list of T cell receptor beta chains from one sample in a study of CD8 T cells in Susac syndrome. TCRdb analysed the immunoSEQ multiplex PCR reads with MiXCR anew, one entry per CDR3 protein. The sample lists approximately 200,000 distinct CDR3 sequences, around nine tenths occurring once. The sample taken for sequencing was CD8+ T cells from PBMCs. The receptors here all came from a human donor with multiple sclerosis. The CDR3 runs from the conserved cysteine through the conserved F or W. The order of the fields is D gene, clone size, V gene, J gene, CDR3 protein, CDR3 DNA. A D gene is named only where the DNA matches it firmly. Part of the rows lack a size; the others show once, few, many or a class for expanded clones.

d_call: TRBD1
clone_size: .
v_call: TRBV10-3
j_call: TRBJ1-1
cdr3_aa: CAISRTTTVQGVFTEAFF
cdr3_nt: TGTGCCATCAGTCGGACTACGACCGTACAGGGGGTATTCACTGAAGCTTTCTTT

d_call: .
clone_size: .
v_call: TRBV7-9
j_call: TRBJ2-3
cdr3_aa: CASSFVAATGTDTQYF
cdr3_nt: TGTGCCAGCAGCTTCGTAGCGGCAACTGGCACAGATACGCAGTATTTT

d_call: .
clone_size: once
v_call: TRBV2
j_call: TRBJ2-7
cdr3_aa: CASSILSGRLSYEQYF
cdr3_nt: TGTGCCAGCAGTATACTCAGCGGACGACTCTCCTACGAGCAGTACTTC

d_call: .
clone_size: .
v_call: TRBV2
j_call: TRBJ1-2
cdr3_aa: CASSEYIGGANYGYTF
cdr3_nt: TGTGCCAGCAGTGAGTACATTGGGGGAGCTAACTATGGCTACACCTTC

d_call: .
clone_size: .
v_call: TRBV3-1
j_call: TRBJ2-1
cdr3_aa: CASSQDRDNEQFF
cdr3_nt: TGTGCCAGCAGCCAAGATCGAGACAATGAGCAGTTCTTC

d_call: .
clone_size: .
v_call: TRBV19
j_call: TRBJ1-5
cdr3_aa: CASSMEAGRPDQPQHF
cdr3_nt: TGTGCCAGTAGTATGGAGGCAGGGAGACCAGATCAGCCCCAGCATTTT

d_call: TRBD2
clone_size: few
v_call: TRBV7-9
j_call: TRBJ2-7
cdr3_aa: CASSSILAGGPYEQYF
cdr3_nt: TGTGCCAGCAGCTCCATACTAGCGGGAGGGCCGTACGAGCAGTACTTC

d_call: .
clone_size: few
v_call: TRBV18
j_call: TRBJ2-1
cdr3_aa: CASSPTGNEQFF
cdr3_nt: TGTGCCAGCTCCCCTACAGGGAATGAGCAGTTCTTC

d_call: .
clone_size: .
v_call: TRBV4-3
j_call: TRBJ1-1
cdr3_aa: CASSQVSELNTEAFF
cdr3_nt: TGCGCCAGCAGCCAAGTTTCCGAGCTGAACACTGAAGCTTTCTTT

d_call: .
clone_size: .
v_call: TRBV4-1
j_call: TRBJ2-1
cdr3_aa: CASSERSTDNEQFF
cdr3_nt: TGCGCCAGCAGCGAAAGGAGTACGGACAATGAGCAGTTCTTC

d_call: .
clone_size: .
v_call: TRBV20-1
j_call: TRBJ1-2
cdr3_aa: CSARDSHRSNYGYTF
cdr3_nt: TGCAGTGCTAGAGATTCCCACAGGTCTAACTATGGCTACACCTTC

d_call: .
clone_size: .
v_call: TRBV6-2/TRBV6-3
j_call: TRBJ2-7
cdr3_aa: CASSYPTSSTLKDEQYF
cdr3_nt: TGTGCCAGCAGTTACCCGACATCGTCCACCCTAAAGGACGAGCAGTACTTC

d_call: .
clone_size: .
v_call: TRBV30
j_call: TRBJ1-3
cdr3_aa: CAWLSGNTIYF
cdr3_nt: TGTGCCTGGTTGTCCGGAAACACCATATATTTT

d_call: .
clone_size: .
v_call: TRBV2
j_call: TRBJ2-1
cdr3_aa: CASGLTNEQFF
cdr3_nt: TGTGCCAGCGGTTTAACTAATGAGCAGTTCTTC

d_call: TRBD1
clone_size: .
v_call: TRBV5-8
j_call: TRBJ1-2
cdr3_aa: CASSWDAPGGGYTF
cdr3_nt: TGTGCCAGCAGCTGGGATGCGCCAGGGGGTGGCTACACCTTC

d_call: TRBD2
clone_size: .
v_call: TRBV7-9
j_call: TRBJ2-1
cdr3_aa: CASSLGGIVSVDSYNEQFF
cdr3_nt: TGTGCCAGCAGCCTGGGGGGGATCGTTAGCGTAGACTCCTACAATGAGCAGTTCTTC

d_call: .
clone_size: .
v_call: TRBV7-9
j_call: TRBJ2-6
cdr3_aa: CASSFGPGLFWDGANVLTF
cdr3_nt: TGTGCCAGCAGCTTCGGTCCGGGACTCTTTTGGGATGGGGCCAACGTCCTGACTTTC

d_call: TRBD2
clone_size: .
v_call: TRBV5-4
j_call: TRBJ2-1
cdr3_aa: CASSSPVTSGIESHEQFF
cdr3_nt: TGTGCCAGCAGCTCGCCCGTGACTAGCGGGATTGAGTCTCATGAGCAGTTCTTC

d_call: .
clone_size: .
v_call: TRBV7-9
j_call: TRBJ1-4
cdr3_aa: CASMEAGNEKLFF
cdr3_nt: TGTGCCAGCATGGAGGCGGGGAATGAAAAACTGTTTTTT

d_call: .
clone_size: .
v_call: TRBV5-1
j_call: TRBJ2-1
cdr3_aa: CASSLEVGNEQFF
cdr3_nt: TGCGCCAGCAGCTTGGAGGTGGGCAATGAGCAGTTCTTC

d_call: TRBD1
clone_size: .
v_call: TRBV6-1
j_call: TRBJ2-3
cdr3_aa: CASSPDRGQGTEGTDTQYF
cdr3_nt: TGTGCCAGCAGCCCGGACAGGGGGCAAGGGACAGAAGGCACAGATACGCAGTATTTT

d_call: TRBD1
clone_size: .
v_call: TRBV9
j_call: TRBJ1-2
cdr3_aa: CASSSQGALLYGYTF
cdr3_nt: TGTGCCAGCAGCTCACAGGGGGCACTCCTCTATGGCTACACCTTC

d_call: .
clone_size: .
v_call: TRBV7-4
j_call: TRBJ1-4
cdr3_aa: CASSDAGANEKLFF
cdr3_nt: TGTGCCAGCAGCGACGCAGGCGCCAATGAAAAACTGTTTTTT

d_call: .
clone_size: .
v_call: TRBV29-1
j_call: TRBJ1-1
cdr3_aa: CSVGTGQNTEAFF
cdr3_nt: TGCAGCGTGGGTACAGGACAGAACACTGAAGCTTTCTTT

d_call: TRBD1
clone_size: .
v_call: TRBV27
j_call: TRBJ2-1
cdr3_aa: CASSHRDSDPDNEQFF
cdr3_nt: TGTGCCAGCAGTCACCGGGACAGCGACCCCGACAATGAGCAGTTCTTC

d_call: .
clone_size: .
v_call: TRBV6-5
j_call: TRBJ2-3
cdr3_aa: CASSYSGALAGHRTDTQYF
cdr3_nt: TGTGCCAGCAGTTACTCGGGGGCATTAGCGGGCCACCGAACAGATACGCAGTATTTT